The rows below give T cell receptor beta chains drawn from one sample of a study of cytomegalovirus exposure and HLA in healthy donors. The table came from immunoSEQ multiplex PCR; TCRdb's copy has only in-frame clones and leaves some out. The sample records roughly 150,000 clones, about two thirds being singletons. The sample was PBMCs. These receptors were obtained from a woman aged 18 to 35 in good health and CMV-seronegative. CDR3s include the opening cysteine and the closing phenylalanine or tryptophan.

CDR3aa: CASSQQAGLAGGQETQYF; v_gene: TRBV4-2; j_gene: TRBJ2-5
CDR3aa: CASEGFGKGQFF; v_gene: TRBV2; j_gene: TRBJ2-1
CDR3aa: CASSQAGTTGELFF; v_gene: TRBV4-3; j_gene: TRBJ2-2
CDR3aa: CSTRRLTGNGETQYF; v_gene: TRBV29-1; j_gene: TRBJ2-5
CDR3aa: CASSLGPGQGHQPQHF; v_gene: TRBV5-8; j_gene: TRBJ1-5
CDR3aa: CASSLLGLAGDQETQYF; v_gene: TRBV9; j_gene: TRBJ2-5
CDR3aa: CASSVRLNTEAFF; v_gene: TRBV4-3; j_gene: TRBJ1-1
CDR3aa: CASSVVLAGGQDTQYF; v_gene: TRBV9; j_gene: TRBJ2-3
CDR3aa: CASSLKTGRDTQYF; v_gene: TRBV7-2; j_gene: TRBJ2-3
CDR3aa: CASSGTSGGSEDTQYF; v_gene: TRBV7-9; j_gene: TRBJ2-3
CDR3aa: CASSYASGSNEQFF; v_gene: TRBV6-5; j_gene: TRBJ2-1
CDR3aa: CASSQDEADTGELFF; v_gene: TRBV4-2; j_gene: TRBJ2-2
CDR3aa: CASSLRGGRYYGNTGELFF; v_gene: TRBV5-1; j_gene: TRBJ2-2
CDR3aa: CASQKREENTQYF; v_gene: TRBV2; j_gene: TRBJ2-3
CDR3aa: CASSSQGLGTEAFF; v_gene: TRBV6-4; j_gene: TRBJ1-1
CDR3aa: CASSQDRRTGYNEQFF; v_gene: TRBV4-3; j_gene: TRBJ2-1
CDR3aa: CASSERGQGVKLFF; v_gene: TRBV2; j_gene: TRBJ1-4
CDR3aa: CASSKGGGRKNEKLFF; v_gene: TRBV9; j_gene: TRBJ1-4
CDR3aa: CASSDRETYNEQFF; v_gene: TRBV2; j_gene: TRBJ2-1
CDR3aa: CASSLDYRGGKKLFF; v_gene: TRBV7-2; j_gene: TRBJ1-4
CDR3aa: CASSQRRGGDSDGYTF; v_gene: TRBV4-3; j_gene: TRBJ1-2
CDR3aa: CASSPSITRNSPLHF; v_gene: TRBV28; j_gene: TRBJ1-6